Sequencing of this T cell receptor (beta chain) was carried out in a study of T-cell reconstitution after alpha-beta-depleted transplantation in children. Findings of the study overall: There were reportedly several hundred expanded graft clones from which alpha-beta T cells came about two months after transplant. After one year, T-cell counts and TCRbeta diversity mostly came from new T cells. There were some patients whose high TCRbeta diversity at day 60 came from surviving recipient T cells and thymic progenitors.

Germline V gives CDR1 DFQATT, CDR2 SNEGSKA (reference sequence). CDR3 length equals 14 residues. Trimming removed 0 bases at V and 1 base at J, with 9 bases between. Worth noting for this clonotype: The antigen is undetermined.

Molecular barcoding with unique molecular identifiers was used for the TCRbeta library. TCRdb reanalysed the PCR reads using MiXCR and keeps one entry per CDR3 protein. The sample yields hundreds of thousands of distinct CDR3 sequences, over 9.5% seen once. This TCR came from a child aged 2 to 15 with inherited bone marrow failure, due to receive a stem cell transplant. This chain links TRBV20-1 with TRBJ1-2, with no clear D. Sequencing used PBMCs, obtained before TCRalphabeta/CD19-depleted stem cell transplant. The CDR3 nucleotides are TGCAGTGCTAGAGAGACGGGCGATAACTATGGCTACACCTTC. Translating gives CSARETGDNYGYTF.